This TCR beta chain appears in the sequencing data of a study of shared clonotypes between healthy human individuals. The donor population consisted of healthy HIV-negative adults with no recent acute infections or vaccinations. The table came from immunoSEQ multiplex PCR; TCRdb's copy has only in-frame clones and leaves some out. The sample gives hundreds of thousands of clones, roughly 72% of which show up once; roughly 2% is in the top ten. V was cut by 3 bases and J by 2 bases, with 10 bases left in between. CDR3 length: 14 amino acids. Germline assignment: CDR1 SGHRS and CDR2 YFSETQ. Study results and caveats: Rarefaction indicated that sorted-subset sequencing remained incomplete although depth was large. Generally, naive subsets (rather than memory subsets) showed larger estimated richness.

For this clone: Its antigen is not known.

The sample consisted of memory CD4+ T cells sorted from blood. Subset: CD45RA-negative fraction. The receptor was derived from a woman in her twenties or thirties in good health. J is TRBJ2-3 and V is TRBV5-1; TRBD2 is a possible D gene (6 bases). CDR3 residues: CASSSRRDTDTQYF. CDR3 nucleotide sequence: TGCGCCAGCAGCTCCCGGAGGGACACAGATACGCAGTATTTT.